The 28 T cell receptor beta chains below all came from one sample that was sequenced in a study of CXCR3-negative and CXCR3-positive naive CD8 T cells. The libraries of TRB cDNA were prepared using 5' RACE with UMI labels. TCRdb reprocessed the 5' RACE reads, keeping one entry per CDR3 protein, no DNA. Its table lists about 84,000 distinct CDR3 sequences. For these receptors, no antigen is known. General study points: TRB CDR3s were more hydrophobic in CXCR3-positive than in CXCR3-negative naive cells.

The sample comprised naive CXCR3+ CD8+ T cells from blood. The subset was: CD45RO-CCR7+CD27+CD95- naive CD8+ T cells expressing CXCR3 (TNR3+). The receptors stem from a human donor in good health. Some clones in this sample may be carry-over from other donors' samples.

The J gene is TRBJ1-4, the V gene TRBV28; the D gene TCRdb calls, TRBD1, cannot be checked with no DNA. Germline V gene data show CDR1 as MDHEN and CDR2 as SYDVKM. The CDR3 has 15 amino acids. The CDR3 sequence: CASRKWTATNEKLFF.

The chain is built from TRBV4-1 and TRBJ2-7; TCRdb calls TRBD1, which cannot be checked without DNA. The CDR3 totals 17 residues. The germline V gene encodes CDR1 MGHRA and CDR2 YSYEKL. CDR3 residues: CASSQVQGGGGTYEQYF.

The V gene is TRBV11-3, the J gene TRBJ2-5; TCRdb lists TRBD2, though no DNA is available to test this call. The CDR3 is 16 residues long. Germline lookup yields CDR1 SGHNT and CDR2 YENEEA. CDR3 loop: CASSLGDSSGAATQYF.

The rearrangement joins TRBV24-1 to TRBJ2-5; without DNA, the TCRdb call of TRBD1 cannot be checked. This CDR3 has 14 amino acids. Germline V gives CDR1 KGHDR, CDR2 SFDVKD. The CDR3 is CATSDPGTEETQYF.

The rearrangement joins TRBV5-4 to TRBJ1-1. There are 14 residues in the CDR3. Germline lookup yields CDR1 SGHNT and CDR2 YYREEE (reference sequence). CDR3 sequence reads: CASSLGGTDGGAFF.

The CDR3 is CASSPETLTQETQYF. This chain joins TRBV28 and TRBJ2-5. CDR3 length: 15 residues. From germline, CDR1 is MDHEN and CDR2 SYDVKM.

The chain links TRBV29-1 to TRBJ1-1. In germline, CDR1 is SQVTM, CDR2 ANQGSEA. The CDR3 is 11 residues long. CDR3 loop: CSVEWASVAFF.

The chain joins TRBV12-3 or TRBV12-4 to TRBJ1-5. The CDR3 has 13 amino acids. The CDR3 is CASSPGLNQPQHF.

The chain joins TRBV28 to TRBJ2-3; TCRdb outputs TRBD1, but without DNA this stays unchecked. Germline lookup yields CDR1 MDHEN and CDR2 SYDVKM. CDR3 length equals 14 residues. The chain's CDR3 is CASSLARDLDTQYF.

The chain employs TRBV6-4 and TRBJ2-1; TCRdb's D gene call, TRBD2, goes unchecked for lack of DNA. Germline loops: CDR1 MRHNA, CDR2 SNTAGT. The CDR3 has 15 amino acids. CDR3 amino acids: CASSDISGGPDEQFF.

The chain combines TRBV5-6 with TRBJ1-5; TCRdb's D call of TRBD1 is untestable without DNA. CDR3 size: 14 residues. Germline V gene data show CDR1 as SGHDT and CDR2 as YYEEEE. CDR3 amino acids: CASSSGTGNQPQHF.

The chain recombines TRBV28 with TRBJ2-7; TCRdb selects TRBD1, and the lack of DNA leaves this call unchecked. Germline V gene sequence: CDR1 MDHEN, CDR2 SYDVKM. CDR3 size: 11 residues. The CDR3: CASSPRYEQYF.

The chain links TRBV9 to TRBJ2-7. The CDR3 totals 15 residues. CDR1 and CDR2 (germline): SGDLS, YYNGEE. CDR3 sequence reads: CASSVEPTILLEQYF.

The chain carries TRBV4-1 and TRBJ1-5; TCRdb outputs TRBD1, but without DNA this stays unchecked. CDR3 length equals 15 residues. The germline gives CDR1 MGHRA, CDR2 YSYEKL. CDR3 sequence reads: CASSQVVGPNQPQHF.

This chain links TRBV29-1 with TRBJ2-7. The germline gives CDR1 SQVTM, CDR2 ANQGSEA. The CDR3 runs 12 residues. Here the CDR3 reads CSVEGPSYEQYF.

The genes are TRBV12-2 and TRBJ1-1; TCRdb picks TRBD1, but there is no DNA to check that call. TRBV12-2 is labeled a pseudogene. The CDR3 has 15 residues. CDR3 residues: CASRLCYGAGTEAFF.

The rearrangement joins TRBV28 to TRBJ2-7. The CDR3 is made up of 13 amino acids. Germline V gives CDR1 MDHEN, CDR2 SYDVKM. CDR3 amino acids: CASSLGKPYEQYF.

The V and J genes are TRBV28 and TRBJ2-1. CDR1 and CDR2 from the germline V gene are MDHEN and SYDVKM. The CDR3 contains 14 residues. CDR3 loop: CASSLMTVGNEQFF.

The chain combines TRBV7-2 with TRBJ2-5; TCRdb's D call, TRBD1, is unchecked because there is no DNA. Per the germline V gene, CDR1 is SGHTA and CDR2 is FQGNSA. The CDR3 is 19 residues long. CDR3 sequence reads: CASSLTNTRSPQYQETQYF.

V gene TRBV7-8 combines with J gene TRBJ2-5; TCRdb's D call of TRBD1 is untestable without DNA. Looked up from germline, CDR1 is SGHVS and CDR2 is FQNEAQ. This CDR3 has 14 residues. The CDR3 loop is CASSLLSLGETQYF. Full variable domain (remainder filled in from reference TRBV7-8 and TRBJ2-5): GAGVSQSPRYKVAKRGQDVALRCDPISGHVSLFWYQQALGQGPEFLTYFQNEAQLDKSGLPSDRFFAERPEGSVSTLKIQRTQQEDSAVYLCASSLLSLGETQYFGPGTRLLVL.

The chain is built from TRBV4-2 and TRBJ2-7; the TRBD2 assignment by TCRdb is unverifiable without DNA. Germline V gene lookup returns CDR1 LGHNA and CDR2 YNFKEQ. The CDR3 runs to 15 residues. CDR3 sequence: CASSQDVTSGSEQYF.

This sequence joins TRBV20-1 and TRBJ1-2; TCRdb designates TRBD1, a call that cannot be tested without DNA. The V gene's germline CDR1 is DFQATT and CDR2 SNEGSKA (reference sequence). CDR3 size: 13 residues. The chain's CDR3 is CSAPPGQSAGYTF.

The J gene is TRBJ2-3, the V gene TRBV28. The germline V gene has CDR1 MDHEN and CDR2 SYDVKM. CDR3 length equals 13 residues. The CDR3 region is CASSGPSTDTQYF. Full variable domain (remainder filled in from reference TRBV28 and TRBJ2-3): DVKVTQSSRYLVKRTGEKVFLECVQDMDHENMFWYRQDPGLGLRLIYFSYDVKMKEKGDIPEGYSVSREKKERFSLILESASTNQTSMYLCASSGPSTDTQYFGPGTRLTVL.

This rearrangement joins TRBV18 to TRBJ2-7; TCRdb picks TRBD2, but there is no DNA to check that call. The CDR3 runs to 15 residues. From germline, CDR1 is KGHSH and CDR2 LQKENI. CDR3 protein: CASSPYSGNSYEQYF.

The V call is TRBV6-2 or TRBV6-3, the J call TRBJ2-5; no DNA is available, so the TRBD2 call from TCRdb remains unchecked. Germline values: CDR1 MNHEY, CDR2 SVGEGT. The CDR3 is 18 residues long. The CDR3 is CASSYQVASGSQEETQYF.

The chain recombines TRBV12-3 or TRBV12-4 with TRBJ2-7; with no DNA, the TCRdb D assignment of TRBD2 cannot be verified. The CDR3 loop spans 13 amino acids. The CDR3 sequence: CASKLASSYEQYF.

The V call is TRBV28, the J call TRBJ2-5. The CDR3 covers 13 residues. Per the germline V gene, CDR1 is MDHEN and CDR2 is SYDVKM. CDR3 amino acids: CASSLAVQETQYF.

The CDR3 is CARIYSTSRYNEQFF. The chain employs TRBV3-1 and TRBJ2-1. The length of the CDR3 is 15 residues. Germline V gives CDR1 LGHDT, CDR2 YNNKEL (reference sequence).